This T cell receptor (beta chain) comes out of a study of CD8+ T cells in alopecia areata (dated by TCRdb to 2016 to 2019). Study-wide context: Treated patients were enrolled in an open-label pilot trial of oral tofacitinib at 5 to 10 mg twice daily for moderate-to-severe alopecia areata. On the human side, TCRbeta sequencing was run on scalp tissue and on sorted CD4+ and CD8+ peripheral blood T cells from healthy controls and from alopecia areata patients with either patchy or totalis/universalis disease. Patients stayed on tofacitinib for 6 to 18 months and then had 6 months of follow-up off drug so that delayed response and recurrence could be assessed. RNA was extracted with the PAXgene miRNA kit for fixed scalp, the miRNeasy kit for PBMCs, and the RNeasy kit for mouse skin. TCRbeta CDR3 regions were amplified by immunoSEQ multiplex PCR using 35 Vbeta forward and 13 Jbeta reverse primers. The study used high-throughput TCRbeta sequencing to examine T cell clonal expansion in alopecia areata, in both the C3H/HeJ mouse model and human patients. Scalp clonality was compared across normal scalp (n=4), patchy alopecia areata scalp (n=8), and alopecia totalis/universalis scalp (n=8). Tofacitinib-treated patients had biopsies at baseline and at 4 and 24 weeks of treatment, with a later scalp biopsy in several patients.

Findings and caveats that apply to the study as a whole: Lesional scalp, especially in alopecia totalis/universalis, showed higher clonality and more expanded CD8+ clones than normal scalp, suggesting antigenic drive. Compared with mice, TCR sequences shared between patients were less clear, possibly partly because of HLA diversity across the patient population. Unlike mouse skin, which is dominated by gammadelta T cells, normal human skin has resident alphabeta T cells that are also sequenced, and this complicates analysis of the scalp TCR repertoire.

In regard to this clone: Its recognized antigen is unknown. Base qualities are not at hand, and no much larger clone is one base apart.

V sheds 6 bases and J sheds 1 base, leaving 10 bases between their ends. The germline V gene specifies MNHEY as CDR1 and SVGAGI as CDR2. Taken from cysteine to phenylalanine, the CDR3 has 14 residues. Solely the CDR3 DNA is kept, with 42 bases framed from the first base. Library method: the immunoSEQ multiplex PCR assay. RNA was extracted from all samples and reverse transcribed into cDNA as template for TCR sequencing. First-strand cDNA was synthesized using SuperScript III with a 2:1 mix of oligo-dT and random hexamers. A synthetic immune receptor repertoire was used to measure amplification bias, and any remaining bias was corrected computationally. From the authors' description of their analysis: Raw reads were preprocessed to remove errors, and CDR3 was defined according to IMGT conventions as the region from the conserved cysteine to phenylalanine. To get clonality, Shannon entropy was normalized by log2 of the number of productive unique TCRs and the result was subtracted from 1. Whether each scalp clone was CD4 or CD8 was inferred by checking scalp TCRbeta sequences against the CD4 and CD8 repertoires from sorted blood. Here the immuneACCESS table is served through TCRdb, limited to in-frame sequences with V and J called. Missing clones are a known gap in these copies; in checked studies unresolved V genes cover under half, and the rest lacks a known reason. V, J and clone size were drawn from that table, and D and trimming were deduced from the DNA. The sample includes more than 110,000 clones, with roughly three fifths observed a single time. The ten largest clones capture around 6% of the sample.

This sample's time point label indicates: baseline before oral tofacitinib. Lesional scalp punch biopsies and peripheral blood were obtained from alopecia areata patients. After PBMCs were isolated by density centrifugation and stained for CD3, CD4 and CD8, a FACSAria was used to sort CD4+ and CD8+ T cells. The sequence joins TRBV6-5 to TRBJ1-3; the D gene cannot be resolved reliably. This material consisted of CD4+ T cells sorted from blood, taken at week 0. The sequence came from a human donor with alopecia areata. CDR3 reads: CASSHSGSGNTIYF. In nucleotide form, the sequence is TGTGCCAGCAGCCATAGCGGATCTGGAAACACCATATATTTT.